Below, 11 T cell receptor beta chains from the same sample are listed, as sequenced in a study of PD-1 blockade in classical Hodgkin lymphoma. Each patient relapsed following autologous stem cell transplantation, and prior brentuximab vedotin exposure differed. This table comes from immunoSEQ multiplex PCR, and its TCRdb copy is limited to in-frame clones, with some not included. The profile shows approximately 89,000 clones, approximately 83% of them singletons. The sample here was peripheral blood mononuclear cells (PBMCs), taken at baseline. Receptors originate from a human donor with classical Hodgkin lymphoma.

This clone has just one count. The chain recombines TRBV19 with TRBJ2-5, with D unresolved. Germline CDR1 reads LNHDA; CDR2 reads SQIVND (reference sequence). CDR3 length equals 13 residues. Trimming removed 8 bases at V and 2 bases at J, with 12 bases between. The CDR3 region has the DNA TGTGCCAGTTCCTCTGACATACAAGAGACCCAGTACTTC. Residues: CASSSDIQETQYF.

CDR3 bases: TGTGCCAGTAGTACTAGCGGGTCGCTCACAGATACGCAGTATTTT. This encodes CASSTSGSLTDTQYF. V gene TRBV19 combines with J gene TRBJ2-3, with 8 nucleotides matching TRBD2. This CDR3 spans 15 amino acids. Germline V gene data show CDR1 as LNHDA and CDR2 as SQIVND (reference sequence). With 4 bases clipped from V and 2 bases from J, the junction kept 5 bases outside the gene matches.

This clone was picked up one time. This chain joins TRBV4-3 and TRBJ2-3; no clear D. Trimming removed 0 bases from V and 6 bases from J, with 7 bases in between. Germline V CDR1 and CDR2: LGHNA, YSLEER. The CDR3 has 13 amino acids. CDR3 nucleotides: TGCGCCAGCAGCCAAGATATGGCGGATACGCAGTATTTT. This translates into CASSQDMADTQYF.

The chain couples TRBV6-5 to TRBJ1-6; D remains ambiguous. CDR3 length equals 15 residues. Germline V gene data show CDR1 as MNHEY and CDR2 as SVGAGI. V lost 0 bases to trimming and J lost 13 bases, with 16 bases between them. CDR3 region: CASSYSRPPATPLHF. The CDR3 bases are TGTGCCAGCAGTTACTCGAGGCCCCCGGCAACCCCCCTCCACTTT.

The chain carries TRBV5-4 and TRBJ2-2; 7 bases agree with TRBD1. From germline, CDR1 is SGHNT and CDR2 YYREEE (reference sequence). J lost 5 bases, V lost 5 bases, and 3 bases had no gene match. The CDR3 extends over 13 amino acids. DNA of the CDR3: TGTGCCAGCAGATTACAGGGGACCGGGGAGCTGTTTTTT. It specifies CASRLQGTGELFF.

The CDR3 sequence: CASTPPGGLFQETQYF. CDR3 in DNA: TGTGCCAGCACTCCCCCGGGGGGACTCTTCCAAGAGACCCAGTACTTC. This sequence joins TRBV28 and TRBJ2-5, with 7 bases aligning to TRBD2. This CDR3 contains 16 residues. Losses at the gene ends were 7 bases for V and 1 base for J; bases not matched to a gene: 12. Germline lookup yields CDR1 MDHEN and CDR2 SYDVKM.

This clone appeared a few times. The chain recombines TRBV19 with TRBJ1-4, with unresolved D. V lost 9 bases to trimming and J lost 11 bases, with 19 bases between them. Germline loops: CDR1 LNHDA, CDR2 SQIVND (reference sequence). This CDR3 is 13 amino acids long. CDR3 sequence (DNA): TGTGCCAGCCGGGTCGGAGCAAATGGTAAACTGTTTTTT. This encodes CASRVGANGKLFF. Drawing the rest from reference TRBV19 and TRBJ1-4, the complete variable domain is DGGITQSPKYLFRKEGQNVTLSCEQNLNHDAMYWYRQDPGQGLRLIYYSQIVNDFQKGDIAEGYSVSREKKESFPLTVTSAQKNPTAFYLCASRVGANGKLFFGSGTQLSVL.

The V gene is TRBV4-1, the J gene TRBJ2-7; the match to TRBD2 covers 8 bases. The junction had 11 bases not matched to a gene; V was cut back by 0 bases and J by 1 base. CDR1 MGHRA and CDR2 YSYEKL come from the germline V gene. The CDR3 covers 18 residues. The CDR3 DNA reads as TGCGCCAGCAGCCAAGACCCGGTTGGGGCGGGAGGATCCTACGAGCAGTACTTC. Translating it yields CASSQDPVGAGGSYEQYF.

This chain joins TRBV5-6 and TRBJ2-2, with a tentative D call TRBD2 (5 bases). Germline V gene lookup returns CDR1 SGHDT and CDR2 YYEEEE. This CDR3 has 15 residues. Trimming shortened V by 4 bases and J by 6 bases, and 16 bases separated the two germline ends. CDR3 DNA: TGTGCCAGCAGCCCACGGGGTGGTGGGGCCGGGGAGCTGTTTTTT. Residues: CASSPRGGGAGELFF.

The V and J genes are TRBV11-2 and TRBJ1-5, with D possibly TRBD1 on 6 matching bases. The CDR3 loop spans 15 amino acids. CDR1 is SGHAT, CDR2 FQNNGV, per germline. The V end was cut by 0 bases, the J end by 4 bases, with 10 bases between. This CDR3 reads CASSLDWGHNQPQHF. The CDR3, as DNA: TGTGCCAGCAGCTTAGACTGGGGGCATAATCAGCCCCAGCATTTT.

The V call is TRBV18, the J call TRBJ1-4; TRBD1 is a possible D gene (5 bases). The CDR3 spans 17 residues. Trimming took off 3 bases at V and 1 base at J, with 15 bases between the two ends. Germline-derived CDR1 and CDR2 are KGHSH and LQKENI. CDR3 DNA: TGTGCCAGCTCACCCCGCGGGGGTGGGGGAACTAATGAAAAACTGTTTTTT. The encoded protein is CASSPRGGGGTNEKLFF.